This TCR beta chain appears in the sequencing data of a study of tumor-infiltrating lymphocytes in localized non-small cell lung cancer (dated by TCRdb to the early 2020s). For context, the study as a whole: The cohort included patients whose samples were collected after neoadjuvant chemotherapy, as well as both smokers and never-smokers and several histologies. From each patient came resected tumor tissue plus uninvolved lung tissue from that same patient, and the uninvolved lung tissue was described as non-adjacent to the tumor. Flow cytometry, multiplex immunofluorescence, RNA-seq, exome sequencing and proteomics were applied to the same patients as TCR sequencing, which was one of several integrated assays. The overall ICON cohort was composed of approximately 150 surgical patients with localized non-small cell lung cancer whose tumors were resected. For more than 45 patients, immunoSEQ T-cell fraction was compared between paired tumor and uninvolved lung. General conclusions and limits of the study: TCRbeta sequencing supported higher T cell infiltration in tumors than in uninvolved lung tissue, consistent with immunofluorescence CD3 counts. Because different assays used different pieces of the same tissue, intratumor heterogeneity could not be separated from technical variation. No difference in TCR-derived T-cell fraction was observed between the flow cytometry-defined immunotypes IM1 (good prognosis) and IM2 (poor prognosis). Assay coverage varied across patients depending on available tissue quantity, so only a subset of the cohort had TCR sequencing. Recurrence-free survival showed no association with tumor T-cell fraction measured by TCR sequencing (p = 0.61).

ICON enrollment began in the first half of 2016, and the last patient was enrolled in the second half of 2018. Fresh tumor and matched uninvolved tissue for in-depth immune analyses, including TCR sequencing, were collected from a subcohort of around 76 patients. TCR sequencing was performed on DNA isolated from bulk tissue, without cell sorting. Comment on this clone: The target of this receptor is not known. Base qualities are not recorded, but no much larger clone differs from it by a single base.

The germline V gene (reference sequence) specifies MNHEY as CDR1 and SMNVEV as CDR2. V is pared back by 6 bases and J by 1 base, with 12 bases lying between the germline termini. From the cysteine up to the phenylalanine, the CDR3 has a length of 14 residues. Just the 42-base CDR3 DNA is kept, in frame starting at base 1. The T-cell fraction in tumor and uninvolved lung tissue was obtained from TCR sequencing using the immunoSEQ assay. As for the authors' bioinformatics: For survival analysis, patients were divided into high (upper tertile) and low (lower two tertiles) T-cell fraction groups, which were compared by log-rank test. Paired tumor versus uninvolved lung differences in T-cell fraction were tested with a signed-rank test. What TCRdb holds here is the immuneACCESS table cut down to in-frame rearrangements. Part of the clones is not present; checked against another copy, under half of the missing clones reflect an unresolved V gene, and the others are unexplained. That table is the source of V, J and clone size, and D and trimming were worked out from the DNA. The sample table holds some 21,000 clones, of which more than 75% were seen once. Together, the top ten hold around 3.3% of the sample.

Sequencing was done on a sample of lung tumor tissue. This TCR came from a human donor with non-small cell lung cancer. The sequence joins TRBV27 to TRBJ2-5, with the D gene not confidently named. This receptor has the CDR3 CASSPDDLQETQYF. In nucleotide form, the sequence is TGTGCCAGCAGCCCGGACGACCTCCAAGAGACCCAGTACTTC.